These 7 T cell receptor beta chains were all obtained from the same sample, sequenced in a study of blood T cell repertoires in COVID-19. The method was immunoSEQ multiplex PCR; TCRdb's version includes in-frame clones alone and lacks a portion of them. The sample has roughly 400,000 clones, around 90% seen once. The sequenced material came from PBMCs or T cells enriched from blood (not recorded which). Receptors were obtained from a woman aged 40 to 50 with acute COVID-19.

The gene calls are TRBV2 and TRBJ1-5; D call uncertain. The CDR3 has 14 amino acids. The V gene lost 1 base and the J gene lost 4 bases, with 8 bases spanning the gap. From germline, CDR1 is SNHLY and CDR2 FYNNEI. CDR3 sequence (DNA): TGTGCCAGCAGTGAAGTTCGCGCAAATCAGCCCCAGCATTTT. Translation gives CASSEVRANQPQHF.

This clone was observed a single time. The chain carries TRBV15 and TRBJ2-1; D possibly corresponds to TRBD1 (6 bases). CDR3 size: 15 residues. CDR1 is LNHNV, CDR2 YYDKDF, per germline (reference sequence). Trimming took 5 bases from V and 0 from J, leaving 11 bases between them. CDR3 protein: CATSGQTFSYNEQFF. CDR3 coding DNA: TGTGCCACCAGCGGACAGACTTTCTCCTACAATGAGCAGTTCTTC.

This clone is a singleton in its sample. The chain employs TRBV25-1 and TRBJ2-2; TRBD1 might be the D (6 bases). CDR1 and CDR2 from the germline V gene are MGHDK and SYGVNS. This CDR3 contains 13 residues. The V gene lost 6 bases and the J gene lost 4 bases, with 9 bases spanning the gap. The CDR3 here is CASRGQITGELFF. CDR3 sequence (DNA): TGTGCCAGCAGGGGACAAATCACCGGGGAGCTGTTTTTT.

The genes are TRBV9 and TRBJ2-1, with D possibly being TRBD2 (6 bases). This CDR3 spans 13 amino acids. V lost 3 bases to trimming and J lost 12 bases, with 16 bases between them. Germline CDR1 reads SGDLS; CDR2 reads YYNGEE. The CDR3, as DNA: TGTGCCAGCAGCGAGCTCGACAGTAGCGGGCAGTTCTTC. The encoded protein is CASSELDSSGQFF.

The chain carries TRBV7-9 and TRBJ2-1; a possible D gene is TRBD2 (5 bases). Trimming removed 5 bases from V and 11 bases from J, with 13 bases in between. Germline V lookup: CDR1 SEHNR, CDR2 FQNEAQ (reference sequence). The CDR3 has 12 residues. In DNA form, the CDR3 reads TGTGCCAGCAGCCCAGCTAGCTCTCAGCAGTTCTTC. Its protein product is CASSPASSQQFF. The full variable domain, in which reference TRBV7-9 and TRBJ2-1 provide the parts outside the CDR3, is DTGVSQNPRHKITKRGQNVTFRCDPISEHNRLYWYRQTLGQGPEFLTYFQNEAQLEKSRLLSDRFSAERPKGSFSTLEIQRTEQGDSAMYLCASSPASSQQFFGPGTRLTVL.

This clone was seen only once. V usage is TRBV15 and J usage is TRBJ1-5; D is unclear. This CDR3 is built from 14 residues. CDR1 and CDR2 from the germline V gene are LNHNV and YYDKDF (reference sequence). Trimming took off 4 bases at V and 1 base at J, with 8 bases between the two ends. The CDR3 here is CATSIGGSNQPQHF. CDR3 DNA: TGTGCCACCAGCATCGGAGGGAGCAATCAGCCCCAGCATTTT.

The CDR3 reads CASSYGTGGVKTQYF. In nucleotides, the CDR3 is TGTGCCAGCAGCTATGGGACAGGGGGCGTGAAGACCCAGTACTTC. This chain connects TRBV13 to TRBJ2-5, with 12 bases lining up with TRBD1. CDR3 length: 15 residues. With 4 bases clipped from V and 6 bases from J, the junction kept 6 bases outside the gene matches. The germline CDR1 and CDR2 sequences are PRHDT and FYEKMQ (reference sequence).